This TCR beta chain originates from a study of shared clonotypes between healthy human individuals (TCRdb year 2020). With regard to the full study: The cohort included three men and a couple of women between 18 and 49 years of age. To estimate repertoire size and how much clonotypes are shared between individuals, the study performed deep sequencing of blood TCR repertoires from a few healthy adults. For each donor, CD4 naive and CD4 memory were each given three plates, CD8 naive was given two plates, and CD8 memory was given one plate. Different laboratories and diverse techniques were used to prepare libraries and sequence TCR repertoires, to increase sequencing depth and limit assay-specific biases. Per donor, leukapheresis produced somewhere between about 0.85 and 10 billion PBMCs. Overall results and qualifications from the work: Compared with non-shared clonotypes, clonotypes shared by all four sorted-subset donors had higher generation probabilities. The genetic and exposure-history diversity represented was limited by the small number of donors. Rarefaction of sorted-subset datasets indicated incomplete sequencing despite the large sequencing depth. When a few donors were compared, the shared fraction of clonotypes was about 5% for naive CD4, about 4% for naive CD8, roughly 2.5% for memory CD4, and less than 0.45% for memory CD8. Sampling was restricted to blood, and TCR repertoires in tissue are likely to differ from TCR repertoires in blood. Pairwise subsampling indicated that sequencing depth was expected to affect the degree of clonotype sharing among donors. Larger estimated clonotype richness was generally found for naive subsets than for memory subsets.

Details on this clone: Its antigen target is currently unknown. Per-base qualities were not stored, and no clone one base away is much larger.

TCR CDR3 regions were amplified from genomic DNA by multiplex PCR using the deep immunoSEQ assay. Extracted genomic DNA from each cell subset was distributed evenly across all wells of several immunoSEQ 96-well plates, and each plate was treated as a replicate. For sorted subsets, each replicate PCR was loaded with approximately 0.2 ug genomic DNA, equivalent to 30,000 to 35,000 T cell genomes. Purified libraries were quantified with a Qubit 3.0 fluorometer, sized on a Bioanalyzer 2100, and re-quantified with the KAPA Library Quantification kit. Every immunoSEQ 96-well plate was sequenced on a separate single-read 150-cycle Illumina NextSeq 550 flow cell. On the study's bioinformatics: Because the immunoSEQ output included only junctional sequences and no quality scores, the filtering could not be the same as the filtering used for full-length reads. Sequences were annotated with PyIR, a Python wrapper for IgBLAST v1.9, using IMGT germline references to assign V/J genes and CDR3. Any read was removed if the V/J assignment was weak (E-value above 1e-6), the CDR3 was missing, or the read contained stop codons, out-of-frame junctions, or ambiguous translated residues. V3J clonotypes were defined as sequences sharing the same inferred V gene, J gene, and CDR3 amino acid sequence. To compute the percentage overlap between repertoires, the number of shared unique clonotypes was divided by the size of the smaller repertoire. Repertoire richness was assessed with RTK rarefaction, the Chao1 estimator, and Recon v2.1 estimates of unobserved clonotypes. Generation probabilities for all TCRbeta clonotypes obtained by the gDNA method from a handful of donors were computed using OLGA. TCRdb provides this immuneACCESS table in a form limited to in-frame rearrangements. Some clones are lacking; in checked studies, under half of them reflect an unresolved V gene, and why the rest are absent is not known. That table gives V, J and clone size, and the DNA gave D and trimming. The sample table records about 2 million clones; just under 95% of these occur just once. The top ten clonotypes cover 0.9% to 1.5% of the sample.

V is trimmed back by 0 bases and J by 0 bases, and the junction contains 10 bases that no gene match accounts for. From the cysteine through the phenylalanine, the CDR3 covers 18 amino acids. The read is trimmed to its CDR3 DNA, 54 bases read in frame from base 1. CDR1 and CDR2, per the germline V gene, are SGHDT and YYEEEE. CD8 naive samples consisted of CD45RO-negative cells that were positively selected for CCR7, yielding a CD45RA+CCR7+ population without TemRA cells. Donors were healthy HIV-negative adults with no recently reported acute infections or vaccinations. Only Caucasian adults living in Nashville, Tennessee, USA were represented among the donors. After blood collection by leukapheresis, PBMCs were isolated using Ficoll-Histopaque density gradient centrifugation and then cryopreserved in the vapor phase of liquid nitrogen. Purity and quantity of every magnetically sorted T cell population were checked by analytical flow cytometry. Genomic DNA was isolated from every sorted fraction and measured by UV absorbance on a Nanodrop 2000c.

The sequence joins TRBV5-6 to TRBJ2-3; TRBD2 fits 7 bases in the junction. Sequencing was performed on naive CD8+ T cells sorted from blood. The cell subset or site label of this sample denotes: CD45RA+CCR7+. This sequence originates from a young man in good health. CDR3 region: CASSLGGLADFSTDTQYF. The DNA is as follows: TGTGCCAGCAGCTTGGGAGGTCTAGCGGACTTTAGCACAGATACGCAGTATTTT.